Listed below are T cell receptor beta chains from one sample, sequenced in a study of OX40 agonist ivuxolimab in advanced cancers. Sequencing was performed with immunoSEQ multiplex PCR; in TCRdb, only in-frame clones are kept and a portion is missing. The sample has 45,000 to 60,000 clones; approximately 91% are singletons. The material was CD4+ or CD8+ T cells sorted from blood, obtained in a trial of the OX40 agonist ivuxolimab. The receptor set was obtained from an adult with an advanced solid tumor such as melanoma, head and neck, liver or kidney cancer. CDR3s include the opening cysteine and the closing phenylalanine or tryptophan.

v_call: TRBV15; cdr3_aa: CATSPGGEPLPYEQYF
v_call: TRBV10-3; cdr3_aa: CAISDSYEQYF
v_call: TRBV6-6; cdr3_aa: CASSLPSGNTIYF
v_call: TRBV5-4; cdr3_aa: CASRPGTGNEKLFF
v_call: TRBV11-2; cdr3_aa: CASSLGGRGGNQPQHF
v_call: TRBV5-1; cdr3_aa: CASDREGRDNEQFF
v_call: TRBV6-5; cdr3_aa: CASRAGRRNEQFF
v_call: TRBV27; cdr3_aa: CASSLLMHTGELFF
v_call: TRBV11-2; cdr3_aa: CASSPKGGRFTDTQYF
v_call: TRBV11-3; cdr3_aa: CASSSGTSGGPETQYF
v_call: TRBV7-3; cdr3_aa: CASSSPATSGTSSYNEQFF
v_call: TRBV11-2; cdr3_aa: CASSFNRDRGPYEQYF
v_call: TRBV7-9; cdr3_aa: CASSLASGRNTGELFF
v_call: TRBV29-1; cdr3_aa: CSVAGARSYNEQFF
v_call: TRBV7-2; cdr3_aa: CASSFFPQVWTEAFF
v_call: TRBV6-6; cdr3_aa: CASTSSGTLHEQYF
v_call: TRBV11-1; cdr3_aa: CASSLRQTGNTIYF
v_call: TRBV18; cdr3_aa: CASSSFGGRSTDTQYF
v_call: TRBV9; cdr3_aa: CASSVGTSVYNEQFF
v_call: TRBV2; cdr3_aa: CASSVGQPQHF
v_call: TRBV19; cdr3_aa: CASSMIRGAGNQPQHF
v_call: TRBV28; cdr3_aa: CASNVAGGGGYTF
v_call: TRBV5-1; cdr3_aa: CASSLGDSPYGYTF
v_call: TRBV6-6; cdr3_aa: CASSYPQHF
v_call: TRBV4-1; cdr3_aa: CASSPRRVGTGELFF
v_call: TRBV19; cdr3_aa: CAGSRFGRPNEKLFF
v_call: TRBV7-3; cdr3_aa: CASSSLTGSYEQYF
v_call: TRBV5-1; cdr3_aa: CASSLDPGYEQYF
v_call: TRBV6-6; cdr3_aa: CASSSRRFRGAGELFF
v_call: TRBV18; cdr3_aa: CASSPGTGGLGTEAFF
v_call: TRBV30; cdr3_aa: CAWGLQYRGSLGTEAFF
v_call: TRBV6-1; cdr3_aa: CASSQTDSNQPQHF
v_call: TRBV7-2; cdr3_aa: CASRRQGNTGELFF
v_call: TRBV18; cdr3_aa: CASSRLTGFNQPQHF
v_call: TRBV11-1; cdr3_aa: CASSRDSDNEQFF
v_call: TRBV7-2; cdr3_aa: CASSLAHGPSYEQYF
v_call: TRBV28; cdr3_aa: CASSSPGPSSYEQYF
v_call: TRBV21-1; cdr3_aa: CASRDSGSQPQHF
v_call: TRBV15; cdr3_aa: CATSRGGPYGYTF
v_call: TRBV28; cdr3_aa: CASNSAIAGTGAFF
v_call: TRBV11-2; cdr3_aa: CASSLTMAGGIYEQYF
v_call: TRBV6-5; cdr3_aa: CASTKVGRPNTEAFF